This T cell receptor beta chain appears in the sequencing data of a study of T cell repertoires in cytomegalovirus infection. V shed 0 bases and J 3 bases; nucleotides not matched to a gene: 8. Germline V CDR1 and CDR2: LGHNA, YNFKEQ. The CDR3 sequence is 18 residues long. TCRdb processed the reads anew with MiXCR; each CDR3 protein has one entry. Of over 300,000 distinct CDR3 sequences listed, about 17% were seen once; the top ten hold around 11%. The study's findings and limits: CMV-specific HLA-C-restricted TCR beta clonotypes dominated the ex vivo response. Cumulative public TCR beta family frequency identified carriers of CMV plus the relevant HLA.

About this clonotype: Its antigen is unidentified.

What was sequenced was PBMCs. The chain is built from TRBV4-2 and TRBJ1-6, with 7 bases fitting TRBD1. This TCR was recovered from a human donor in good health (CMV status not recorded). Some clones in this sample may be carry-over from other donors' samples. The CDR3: CASSQDPHDRDYNSPLHF. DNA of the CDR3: TGTGCCAGCAGCCAAGATCCCCACGACAGGGACTATAATTCACCCCTCCACTTT.